This TCR beta chain is drawn from a study of CD8 T cells in Susac syndrome. The CDR3 is 12 residues long. Germline V lookup: CDR1 DFQATT, CDR2 SNEGSKA (reference sequence). J was trimmed by 4 bases and V by 7 bases; bases with no gene match: 5. Random-hexamer reverse transcription was applied to about 0.45 to 1 ug RNA. Coverage of TCR beta CDR3 amplification by immunoSEQ multiplex PCR extended to 54 Vbeta and 13 Jbeta. TCRdb called the immunoSEQ multiplex PCR reads again in MiXCR, with one record for every CDR3 protein. The table includes roughly 200,000 distinct CDR3 sequences, roughly 92% detected once.

The receptor's source is a human donor with Susac syndrome. The J gene is TRBJ1-2, the V gene TRBV20-1, with 8 bases aligning to TRBD1. Sequenced input: CD4+ T cells from PBMCs. The CDR3 nucleotides are TGCAGTGGACAGGGGCCGGGCTATGGCTACACCTTC. This sequence encodes CSGQGPGYGYTF.